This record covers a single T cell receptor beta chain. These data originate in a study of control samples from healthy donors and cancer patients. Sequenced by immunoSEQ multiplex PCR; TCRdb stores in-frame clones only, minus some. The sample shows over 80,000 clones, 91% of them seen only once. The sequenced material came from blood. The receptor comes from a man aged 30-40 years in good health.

The CDR3 DNA reads as TGTGCCAGTGGGGACTATGGCTACACCTTC. It encodes CASGDYGYTF. The gene calls are TRBV19 and TRBJ1-2; D unclear. CDR1 and CDR2 from the germline V gene are LNHDA and SQIVND (reference sequence). CDR3 size: 10 residues. The V and J ends lost 8 bases and 3 bases respectively, with 4 bases between them.